The source of this T cell receptor (beta chain) is a study of vaccination and CD4 T cells after COVID-19 (dated by TCRdb to between 2021 and 2024). With regard to the full study: Convalescent patients had a positive SARS-CoV-2 result on nasal swab PCR, and of these patients, several had mild disease and one had severe disease. Post-COVID blood samples were collected from convalescent patients a median of roughly 100 days after diagnosis, with a range of roughly 35 to 170 days. In control cultures, a CEFX viral epitope pool was used as positive control, an HIV-1 Nef peptide pool was used as negative control, or no peptide was added. Post-vaccine blood samples were taken a median of roughly 72 days after the second vaccine dose, with a range of roughly 13 to 250 days. Overlapping spike peptide pools from SARS-CoV-2 and from the common cold coronaviruses HCoV-NL63, HCoV-OC43 and HCoV-229E were used as culture stimuli. Two doses of either the Pfizer-BioNTech BNT162b2 vaccine (n=8) or the Moderna mRNA-1273 vaccine (n=2) were administered to participants. In the convalescent cohort there were six males and four females, among whom were two Hispanic individuals, seven Caucasians, two Asians and one multiracial person. The spike-specific CD4+ TCR repertoire was compared before and after mRNA vaccination in 10 COVID-19 convalescent patients and a handful of infection-naive healthy vaccine recipients.

Receptors were amplified or captured by PCR. DNA from cultured CD4+ T cells underwent TCR sequencing with the Oncomine TCR Beta short-read assay at the Johns Hopkins FTIC core. The QIAamp micro DNA kit was used to extract genomic DNA from the cultured CD4+ T cells. The Oncomine TCR Beta libraries from cultured CD4+ T cells were pooled using unique dual indexes and then sequenced on an Illumina iSeq 100. In the original analysis: Non-productive sequences were filtered out, and CDR3s that did not start with C, did not end with F or W, or were shorter than 7 amino acids were discarded. Antigen-specific clonotypes were identified with the MANAFEST web application by comparing peptide-stimulated wells with reference and other culture wells. To be called positive, a clone needed an FDR below 0.05, an odds ratio above 5, and a productive frequency above 0.1% in at least two of three replicate wells. Cross-reactive clonotypes were defined as significantly expanded in both SARS-CoV-2 spike wells and at least one common cold coronavirus spike condition. Using R version 3.6.1, CDR3 homology was evaluated through Levenshtein distances (stringdist) along with unrooted phylogenetic trees (ape). The public reads were reprocessed in TCRdb via fastp at Q25 and MiXCR, keeping in-frame beta chains. Every CDR3 protein is listed once, alongside the most common genes and DNA of its rows. TCRdb's processing, not the study's, gives the V and J calls here. The sample table contains just under 20,000 distinct CDR3 sequences; only one count was recorded for about 56% of them. The leading ten clones occupy 10% of the sample.

On this clonotype itself: Its recognized antigen is unknown. No qualities accompany the bases; no much larger clone lies one base away.

In the paper's terms, the treatment or condition label means: approximately 11-day PBMC culture with coronavirus spike peptide pools or control peptides (ViraFEST assay). To expand antigen-specific T cells with peptide pools and then pick out the expanded clonotypes through TCR sequencing, the study relied on the ViraFEST assay. The convalescent patients' positive SARS-CoV-2 PCR tests were from March to December 2020, which was before the Alpha, Beta and Delta variants emerged in the United States. Each well held about 2.2 million PBMCs cultured in IMDM containing around 5% human AB serum and approximately 9.4 IU/ml IL-2, with roughly 10 ug/ml peptide pools added. On days 3 and 7, half of the culture medium was replaced with fresh IL-2-containing medium. Once the cells had been in culture for about 10 days, the EasySep CD4+ T cell isolation kit was used to isolate CD4+ T cells by negative selection. PBMCs were separated from whole blood using Ficoll-Paque Plus gradient centrifugation and then either used fresh or cryopreserved at -140C. Triplicate wells were generally used for each culture condition.

What the research found in general, with its limitations: Nearly all vaccine-specific clones in convalescent patients (304 of 307) were mono-reactive for SARS-CoV-2 spike rather than cross-reactive with common cold coronaviruses. Although the median number of SARS-CoV-2-reactive clonotypes went up from roughly 20 after infection to 38 after vaccination, the increase was not significant. The number of convalescent patients in the study was relatively small, and the study did not examine early timepoints following natural infection. Among the post-vaccine SARS-CoV-2-reactive clones in convalescent patients, a median approximately 90% showed up only after vaccination, which suggests vaccine-specific priming.

V loses 8 bases of germline sequence and J loses 6 bases, and the interval between the two ends is 10 bases. According to the germline V gene, CDR1 reads SGHNT and CDR2 reads YENEEA. The CDR3 has 11 amino acids, counting the end cysteine and phenylalanine. The sequence is cut down to CDR3 DNA, 33 bases in frame from base 1. The sample taken for sequencing was CD4+ T cells from blood, cultured in vitro. The chain employs TRBV11-3 and TRBJ1-1; 6 matching bases give a weak D call of TRBD1. The receptor comes from a human donor who had recovered from COVID-19. The sequenced DNA: TGTGCCAGCTCAGGGGCGGCTGAAGCTTTCTTT. Its translation reads: CASSGAAEAFF.